This TCR beta chain appears in the sequencing data of a study of PD-L1 blockade in urothelial cancer. Across the study: Patients' atezolizumab regimen, 1,200 mg intravenously every 3 weeks, began around 2014.

Sequenced by immunoSEQ multiplex PCR; TCRdb stores in-frame clones only, minus some. The table has 70,000 to 75,000 clones, roughly nine tenths seen once; the top ten hold 3% to 4%. This CDR3 is 15 amino acids long. V was pared by 3 bases and J by 0 bases, with 9 bases between. The V gene's germline CDR1 is MNHNS and CDR2 SASEGT. A remark on this clone: Antigen specificity is unknown.

Notes on the study in general: By 3 weeks, tumor-associated blood clones had expanded more in durable-benefit patients.

The chain has TRBV6-1 and TRBJ1-5; possible D gene TRBD1, 6 bases. Sequencing used PBMCs, obtained around atezolizumab (anti-PD-L1) treatment. This receptor was obtained from a man aged 60-69 years with urothelial cancer. The CDR3 region is CASSENRASNQPQHF. CDR3 sequence (DNA): TGTGCCAGCAGTGAGAACAGGGCTAGCAATCAGCCCCAGCATTTT.